This TCR beta chain was observed in a study of OX40 agonist ivuxolimab in advanced cancers. Study details: An agonistic anti-OX40 (CD134) antibody, ivuxolimab, was used to treat the patients. Dose-escalation patients suffered from hepatocellular carcinoma, melanoma, renal cell or head and neck cancer. Enrollees could have had prior anti-PD-1, anti-PD-L1 or anti-CTLA-4 therapy, which over 35% had received. Notes on the study in general: Expansion of clones was among the lowest in partial responders at 0.1-3.0 mg/kg.

V was shortened by 5 bases and J by 0 bases, with 12 bases between the two germline ends. Germline CDR1 SGHRS, CDR2 YFSETQ. This CDR3 has 15 amino acids. Assay: immunoSEQ multiplex PCR; the TCRdb copy retains only in-frame clones and omits some. The sample carries over 55,000 clones, approximately 91% recorded once. Regarding this clone: What it binds is not known.

The rearrangement joins TRBV5-1 to TRBJ2-1, with D possibly TRBD1 on 6 matching bases. The TCR was taken from an adult with an advanced solid tumor such as melanoma, head and neck, liver or kidney cancer. Sequenced material: CD4+ or CD8+ T cells sorted from blood, taken in a trial of the OX40 agonist ivuxolimab. The DNA for the CDR3 is TGCGCCAGCAGTCCCGAGGGGGACTCCTACAATGAGCAGTTCTTC. It codes for CASSPEGDSYNEQFF.